Presented here are 6 T cell receptor beta chains from one specimen sequenced in a study of blood T cells in healthy people across ages (dated by TCRdb to 2013 to 2016). Libraries were constructed by 5' RACE. The sequencing machine was an Illumina HiSeq 2500. The second PCR ran for about 6 to 12 cycles and used a J-beta primer mix along with a sample-barcoded 5' primer. TCRdb applied fastp at Q25 and MiXCR to the public reads, then kept only in-frame beta chains. Identical CDR3 proteins give one entry, which carries the most common genes and DNA. The sample includes some 1.1 million distinct CDR3 sequences, with 30% to 40% observed a single time. Under 15% of the sample rests with the top ten. Sequencing was done on a sample of blood. These receptors all come from a man between 18 and 29 years old in good health.

The chain joins TRBV28 to TRBJ2-3; the match to TRBD2 covers 9 bases. The CDR3 totals 16 residues. V gave up 3 bases and J gave up 7 bases; unmatched junction bases: 11. Germline CDR1 MDHEN, CDR2 SYDVKM. The CDR3 spells CASSLWGGGGGHTQYF. The CDR3 DNA is TGTGCCAGCAGTTTGTGGGGCGGGGGGGGAGGACATACGCAGTATTTT.

The chain employs TRBV10-3 and TRBJ2-2, with TRBD2 matching over 8 bases. V trimming: 0 bases; J trimming: 2 bases; junction bases outside the gene matches: 2. The CDR3 has 16 residues. Germline assignment: CDR1 ENHRY and CDR2 SYGVKD. CDR3 bases: TGTGCCATCAGTGAGTCAAGCGGGGGAAACACCGGGGAGCTGTTTTTT. This translates into CAISESSGGNTGELFF.

The chain has TRBV20-1 and TRBJ2-4; D is uncertain. Judging by the DNA end, TRBJ2-7 fits better; the J call may be wrong. This CDR3 region has 10 residues. The germline CDR1 and CDR2 sequences are DFQATT and SNEGSKA (reference sequence). The CDR3 here is CSAHGYEQYF. The CDR3, as DNA: TGCAGTGCTCACGGATACGAGCAGTACTTC.

This clonotype was detected only a few times. The chain employs TRBV21-1 and TRBJ2-7; TRBD1, the table's D call, lacks a check against the DNA. TRBV21-1 is a recognized pseudogene. This CDR3 has 16 residues. CDR3 sequence: CASSRQGRGFSYEQYF. Written as DNA, the CDR3 is TGTGCCAGCAGCAGACAGGGAAGGGGTTTCTCCTACGAGCAGTACTTC.

V usage is TRBV7-3 and J usage is TRBJ1-1; D is perhaps TRBD1 (5 bases). The ends were cut back, 4 bases at V and 0 bases at J, with 12 bases in the middle. Germline V CDR1 and CDR2: SGHTA, FQGTGA. This CDR3 has 15 residues. This CDR3 reads CASSSHGGVNTEAFF. In DNA, the CDR3 is TGTGCCAGCAGCTCCCACGGAGGGGTGAACACTGAAGCTTTCTTT.

The CDR3 loop is CSARPFRLNYGYTF. The DNA for the CDR3 is TGCAGTGCTAGACCATTCAGACTAAACTATGGCTACACCTTC. The chain carries TRBV20-1 and TRBJ1-2; D unresolved. Between the trimmed V and J ends, which lost 2 bases and 2 bases, there was a span of 12 bases. CDR1 is DFQATT and CDR2 is SNEGSKA in the germline V gene (reference sequence). CDR3 length: 14 residues.